The 4 T cell receptor beta chains below come from one sample, sequenced in a study of T cell clonotyping in hematopoietic cell transplantation. Sequencing was performed with immunoSEQ multiplex PCR; in TCRdb, only in-frame clones are kept and a portion is missing. The table shows approximately 10,000 clones, with nearly 90% occurring only once. Sequences were obtained from peripheral blood mononuclear cells. These receptors were taken from a human donor who either received an allogeneic hematopoietic cell transplant for a myeloid malignancy or was a related donor (not recorded which). Some clones in this sample may be carry-over from other donors' samples.

The V gene is TRBV7-2, the J gene TRBJ2-5; TRBD1 or TRBD2 may be the D gene (5 bases each). The CDR3 consists of 14 residues. With 6 bases removed from V and 0 bases from J, the gap between germline ends came to 11 bases. Per the germline V gene, CDR1 is SGHTA and CDR2 is FQGNSA. CDR3 in DNA: TGTGCCAGCAGTCGTCCGGGACACCAAGAGACCCAGTACTTC. Residues: CASSRPGHQETQYF.

This chain joins TRBV5-1 and TRBJ2-1, with D tentatively TRBD1 or TRBD2 (7 bases each). V was pared by 9 bases and J by 7 bases, with 17 bases between. CDR3 length: 13 amino acids. Germline-derived CDR1 and CDR2 are SGHRS and YFSETQ. The CDR3 region is CATGGGQGNEQFF. DNA for the CDR3: TGCGCCACAGGGGGGGGCCAGGGAAATGAGCAGTTCTTC.

This chain uses TRBV7-8 with TRBJ1-2; perhaps TRBD1 as D (5 bases). V dropped 5 bases and J dropped 0 bases, with 13 bases sitting between them. Germline CDR1 SGHVS, CDR2 FQNEAQ. The CDR3 has 15 amino acids. CDR3: CASSGSGSANYGYTF. CDR3 DNA: TGTGCCAGCAGCGGCTCAGGGTCAGCTAACTATGGCTACACCTTC. Complete variable domain (other parts from reference TRBV7-8 and TRBJ1-2): GAGVSQSPRYKVAKRGQDVALRCDPISGHVSLFWYQQALGQGPEFLTYFQNEAQLDKSGLPSDRFFAERPEGSVSTLKIQRTQQEDSAVYLCASSGSGSANYGYTFGSGTRLTVV.

The rearrangement links TRBV18 to TRBJ1-4, with 9 bases fitting TRBD1. Trimming removed 8 bases from V and 7 bases from J; junction bases left unmatched: 8. Germline V gene lookup returns CDR1 KGHSH and CDR2 LQKENI. This CDR3 has 14 amino acids. The CDR3 DNA follows: TGTGCCAGCACTCCACAGGGGGCAGGTGAAAAACTGTTTTTT. Residues: CASTPQGAGEKLFF.